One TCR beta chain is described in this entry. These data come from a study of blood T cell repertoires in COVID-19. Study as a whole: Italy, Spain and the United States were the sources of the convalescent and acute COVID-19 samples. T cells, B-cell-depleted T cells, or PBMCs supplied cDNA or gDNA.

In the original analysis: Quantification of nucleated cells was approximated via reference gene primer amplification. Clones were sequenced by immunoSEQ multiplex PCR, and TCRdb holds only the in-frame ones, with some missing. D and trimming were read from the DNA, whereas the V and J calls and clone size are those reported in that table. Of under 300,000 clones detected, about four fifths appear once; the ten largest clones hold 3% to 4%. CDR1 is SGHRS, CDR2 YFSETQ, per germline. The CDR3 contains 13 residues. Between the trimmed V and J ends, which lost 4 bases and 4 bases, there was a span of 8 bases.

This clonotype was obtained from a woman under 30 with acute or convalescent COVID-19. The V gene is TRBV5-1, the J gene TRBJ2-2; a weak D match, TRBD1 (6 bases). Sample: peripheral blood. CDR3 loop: CASSGGRTGELFF. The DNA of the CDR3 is TGCGCCAGCAGCGGGGGCCGCACCGGGGAGCTGTTTTTT. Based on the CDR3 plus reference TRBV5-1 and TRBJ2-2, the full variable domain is KAGVTQTPRYLIKTRGQQVTLSCSPISGHRSVSWYQQTPGQGLQFLFEYFSETQRNKGNFPGRFSGRQFSNSRSEMNVSTLELGDSALYLCASSGGRTGELFFGEGSRLTVL.